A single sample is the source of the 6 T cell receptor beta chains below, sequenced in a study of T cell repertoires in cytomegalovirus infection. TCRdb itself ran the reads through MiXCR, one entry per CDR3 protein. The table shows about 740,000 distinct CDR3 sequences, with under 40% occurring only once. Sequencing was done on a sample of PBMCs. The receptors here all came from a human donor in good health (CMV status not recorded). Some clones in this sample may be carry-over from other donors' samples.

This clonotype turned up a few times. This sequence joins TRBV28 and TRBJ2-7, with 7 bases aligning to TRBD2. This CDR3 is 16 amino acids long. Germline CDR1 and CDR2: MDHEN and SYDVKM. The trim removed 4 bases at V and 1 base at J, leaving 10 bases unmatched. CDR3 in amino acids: CASSSIGEGLSYEQYF. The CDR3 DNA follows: TGTGCCAGCAGTTCTATTGGGGAGGGCCTGTCCTACGAGCAGTACTTC.

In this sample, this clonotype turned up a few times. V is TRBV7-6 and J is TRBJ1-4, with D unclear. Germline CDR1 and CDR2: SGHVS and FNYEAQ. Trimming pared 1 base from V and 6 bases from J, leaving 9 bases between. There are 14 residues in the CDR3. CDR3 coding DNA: TGTGCCAGCAGCTTAGACCCGGGCGATGAAAAACTGTTTTTT. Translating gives CASSLDPGDEKLFF.

The CDR3 reads CASSPPRGRCRSNTGELFF. As DNA, the CDR3 is TGCGCCAGCAGCCCCCCCAGGGGCCGGTGTCGATCGAACACCGGGGAGCTGTTTTTT. The genes are TRBV23-1 and TRBJ2-2, with D possibly matching TRBD1 (6 bases). TRBV23-1 counts as an open reading frame of uncertain function. Deletions cut 6 bases from V and 0 bases from J, with 23 bases between. This CDR3 comprises 19 residues.

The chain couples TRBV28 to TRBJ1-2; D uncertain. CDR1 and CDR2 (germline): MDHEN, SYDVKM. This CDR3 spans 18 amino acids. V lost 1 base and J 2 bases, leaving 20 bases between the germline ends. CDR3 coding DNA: TGTGCCAGCAGTTTATTGTGGCAGCCTCACTCCTACAACTATGGCTACACCTTC. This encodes CASSLLWQPHSYNYGYTF.

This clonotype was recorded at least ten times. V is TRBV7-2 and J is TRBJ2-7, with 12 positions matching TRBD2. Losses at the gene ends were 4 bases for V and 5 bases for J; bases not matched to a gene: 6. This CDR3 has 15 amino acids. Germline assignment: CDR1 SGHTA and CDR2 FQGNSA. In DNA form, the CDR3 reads TGTGCCAGCAGCTACGGACTAGCGGGAAGGGACGAGCAGTACTTC. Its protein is CASSYGLAGRDEQYF.

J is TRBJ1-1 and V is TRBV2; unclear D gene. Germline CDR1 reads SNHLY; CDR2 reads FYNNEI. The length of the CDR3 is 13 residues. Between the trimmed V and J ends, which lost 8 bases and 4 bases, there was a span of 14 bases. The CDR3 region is CASRAVRGTEAFF. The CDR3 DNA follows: TGTGCCAGCCGTGCCGTAAGAGGCACTGAAGCTTTCTTT.